Sequencing of this TCR beta chain was carried out in a study of early T cells in non-severe SARS-CoV-2 infection (dated by TCRdb to the early 2020s). As for the study more broadly: Because TCR sequencing relied on bulk RNA taken from unsorted whole blood, pairing of alpha and beta chains was not possible. What the research found in general, with its limitations: Matching against VDJdb was skewed toward anti-spike CD8 responses, likely underestimated virus-specific expansions, and missed private and CD4 specificities.

Library preparation employed 5' RACE. TCRdb records NextSeq 500 as the sequencer. To correct for sequencing error and PCR bias, the TCR library protocol tagged individual cDNA molecules with unique molecular identifiers. TCR alpha and beta chains were both sequenced, and the abundances of alpha and beta sequences in each sample were closely correlated with each other. Processing in the source paper ran as follows. Decombinator V4 was used to perform V gene, J gene and CDR3 annotation of TCR sequences. TCRs were defined as expanded if a significant change between any two time points was detected under a Poisson model with p below 0.0001. Abundances of TCRs were expressed as counts per million after normalisation to the total number of TCRs sequenced in each sample. MAIT TCRs were defined by TRAV1-2 paired with TRAJ12, TRAJ20 or TRAJ33, and iNKT TCRs by TRAV10 paired with TRAJ18. VDJdb, accessed on 1 November 2021, was searched for TCRs annotated for CMV, EBV and SARS-CoV-2, and TCRs annotated for more than one antigen were excluded. TCRdb trimmed public reads at Q25 via fastp, called clones via MiXCR and kept in-frame beta chains. Each entry merges the rows of one CDR3 protein and shows their most common DNA and genes. The authors' filters were not applied to this entry. The sample table records tens of thousands of distinct CDR3 sequences; approximately 6% of these occur just once. Together, the top ten hold approximately 5% of the sample.

From its cysteine to its phenylalanine, the CDR3 spans 13 amino acids. Only the CDR3 DNA is retained, 39 bases long and in frame from the first base. The V and J ends are trimmed by 4 bases and 1 base, leaving 7 bases between them. This clonotype was found many times. Its recognized antigen is unknown. The sample holds no much larger clone one base away, and base qualities are not on file. Set within a cohort of healthcare workers in London, UK, this nested case-control study involved weekly PCR testing of nasopharyngeal swabs along with blood sampling. Healthcare workers were recruited during the week of the UK lockdown, between 23 and 31 March 2020, and followed weekly for up to 16 weeks.

The chain links TRBV12-3 or TRBV12-4 with TRBJ1-1, with the D gene not clear enough to name. The sample comprised whole blood. The source is an adult who was a healthcare worker with PCR-confirmed SARS-CoV-2 infection or an uninfected control (not recorded which). The DNA sequence is as follows: TGTGCCAGCAGTTCGAGAGGGAACACTGAAGCTTTCTTT. Translated, it reads CASSSRGNTEAFF.